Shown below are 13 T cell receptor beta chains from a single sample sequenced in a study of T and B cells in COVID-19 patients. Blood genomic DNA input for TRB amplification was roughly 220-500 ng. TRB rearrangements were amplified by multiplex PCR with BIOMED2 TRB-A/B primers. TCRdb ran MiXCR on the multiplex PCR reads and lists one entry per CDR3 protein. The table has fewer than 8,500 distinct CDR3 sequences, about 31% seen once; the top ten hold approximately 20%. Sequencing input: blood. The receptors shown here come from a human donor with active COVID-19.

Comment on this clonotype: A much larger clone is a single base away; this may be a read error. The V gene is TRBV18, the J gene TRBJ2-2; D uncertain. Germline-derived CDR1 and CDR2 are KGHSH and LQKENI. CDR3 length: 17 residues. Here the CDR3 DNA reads TGTGCCAGCTCCCCAGCCCCTAGGCCAACGAACACCGGGCAGCTGTTTTTT. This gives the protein CASSPAPRPTNTGQLFF.

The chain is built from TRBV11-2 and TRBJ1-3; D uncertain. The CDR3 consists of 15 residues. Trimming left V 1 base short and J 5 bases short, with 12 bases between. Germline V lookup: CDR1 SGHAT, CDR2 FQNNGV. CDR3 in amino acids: CASSLGNTSRNTIYF. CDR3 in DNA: TGTGCCAGCAGCTTAGGGAATACGAGCCGAAACACCATATATTTT.

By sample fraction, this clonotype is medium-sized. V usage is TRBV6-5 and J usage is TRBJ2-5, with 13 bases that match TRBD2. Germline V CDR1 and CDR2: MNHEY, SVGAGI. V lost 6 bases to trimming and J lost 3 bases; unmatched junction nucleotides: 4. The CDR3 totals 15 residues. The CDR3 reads CASRRTSGGKETQYF. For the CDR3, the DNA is TGTGCCAGCAGGAGGACTAGCGGGGGCAAAGAGACCCAGTACTTC.

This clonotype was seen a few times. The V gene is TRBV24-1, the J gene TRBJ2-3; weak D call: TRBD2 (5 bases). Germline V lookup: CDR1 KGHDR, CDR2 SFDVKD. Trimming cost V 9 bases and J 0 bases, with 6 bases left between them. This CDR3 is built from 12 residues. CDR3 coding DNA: TGTGCCACCGAGGGAAGCACAGATACGCAGTATTTT. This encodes CATEGSTDTQYF.

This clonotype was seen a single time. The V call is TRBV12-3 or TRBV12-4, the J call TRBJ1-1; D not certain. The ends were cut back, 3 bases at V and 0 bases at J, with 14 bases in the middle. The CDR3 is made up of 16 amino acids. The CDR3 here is CASSFGQTYLNTEAFF. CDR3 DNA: TGTGCCAGCAGTTTCGGTCAGACATATCTGAACACTGAAGCTTTCTTT.

The CDR3 is CASSPGSGNTIYF. CDR3 sequence (DNA): TGTGCCAGCTCACCGGGTTCTGGAAACACCATATATTTT. This chain connects TRBV18 to TRBJ1-3; D is uncertain. The CDR3 has 13 residues. Trimming left V 3 bases short and J 1 base short, with 4 bases between. Germline V lookup: CDR1 KGHSH, CDR2 LQKENI.

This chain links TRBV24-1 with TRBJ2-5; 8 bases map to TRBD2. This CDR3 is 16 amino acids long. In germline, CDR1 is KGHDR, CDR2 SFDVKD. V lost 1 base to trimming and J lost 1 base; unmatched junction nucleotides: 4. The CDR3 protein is CATSDLGRGGQETQYF. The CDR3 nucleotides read TGTGCCACCAGTGATTTAGGCCGGGGGGGCCAAGAGACCCAGTACTTC.

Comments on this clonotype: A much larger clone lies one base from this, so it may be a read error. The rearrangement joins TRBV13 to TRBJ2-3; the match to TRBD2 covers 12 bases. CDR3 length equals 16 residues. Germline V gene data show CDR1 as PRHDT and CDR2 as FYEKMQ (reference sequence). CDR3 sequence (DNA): TGTGTCAGCAGCTCGGGACTAGCGGGCTCCACAGATACGCAGTATTTT. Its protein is CVSSSGLAGSTDTQYF.

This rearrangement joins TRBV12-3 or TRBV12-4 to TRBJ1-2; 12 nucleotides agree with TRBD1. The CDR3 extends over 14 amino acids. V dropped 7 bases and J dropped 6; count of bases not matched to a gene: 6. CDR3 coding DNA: TGTGCCAGCATCGGGACAGGGGGCGGCGATGGCTACACCTTC. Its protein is CASIGTGGGDGYTF.

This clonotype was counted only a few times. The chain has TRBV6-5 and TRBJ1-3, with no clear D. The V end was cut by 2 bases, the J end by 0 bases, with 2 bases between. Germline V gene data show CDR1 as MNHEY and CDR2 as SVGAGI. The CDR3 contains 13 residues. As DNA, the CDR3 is TGTGCCAGCAGTTACAGCTCTGGAAACACCATATATTTT. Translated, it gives CASSYSSGNTIYF.

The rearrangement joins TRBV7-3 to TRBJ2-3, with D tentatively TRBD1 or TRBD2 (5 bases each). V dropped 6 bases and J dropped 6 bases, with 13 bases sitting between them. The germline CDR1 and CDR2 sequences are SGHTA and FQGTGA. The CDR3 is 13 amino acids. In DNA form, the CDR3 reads TGTGCCAGCAGACAGACAGCGGCCGATACGCAGTATTTT. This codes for CASRQTAADTQYF.

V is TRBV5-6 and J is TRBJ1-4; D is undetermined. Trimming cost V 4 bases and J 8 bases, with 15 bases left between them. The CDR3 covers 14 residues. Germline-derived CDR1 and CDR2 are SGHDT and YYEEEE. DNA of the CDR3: TGTGCCAGCAGCGTTGGAATGGTTGCAGAAAAACTGTTTTTT. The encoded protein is CASSVGMVAEKLFF.

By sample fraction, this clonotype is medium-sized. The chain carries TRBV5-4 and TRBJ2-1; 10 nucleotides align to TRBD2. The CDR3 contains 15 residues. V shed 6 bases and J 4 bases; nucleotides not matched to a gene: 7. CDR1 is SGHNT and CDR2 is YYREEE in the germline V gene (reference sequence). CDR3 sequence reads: CASTSGLATYNEQFF. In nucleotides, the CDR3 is TGTGCCAGCACCTCGGGACTAGCGACGTACAATGAGCAGTTCTTC.